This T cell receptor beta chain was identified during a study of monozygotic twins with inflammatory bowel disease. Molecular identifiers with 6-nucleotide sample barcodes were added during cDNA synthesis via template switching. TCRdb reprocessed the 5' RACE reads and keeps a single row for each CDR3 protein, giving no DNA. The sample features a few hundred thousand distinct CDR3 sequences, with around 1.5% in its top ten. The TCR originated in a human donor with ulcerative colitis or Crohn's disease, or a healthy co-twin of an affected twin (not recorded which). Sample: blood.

The CDR3 is CSARDGRDGYTF. The V call is TRBV20-1, the J call TRBJ1-2. CDR3 length equals 12 residues. Germline V gene sequence: CDR1 DFQATT, CDR2 SNEGSKA (reference sequence).